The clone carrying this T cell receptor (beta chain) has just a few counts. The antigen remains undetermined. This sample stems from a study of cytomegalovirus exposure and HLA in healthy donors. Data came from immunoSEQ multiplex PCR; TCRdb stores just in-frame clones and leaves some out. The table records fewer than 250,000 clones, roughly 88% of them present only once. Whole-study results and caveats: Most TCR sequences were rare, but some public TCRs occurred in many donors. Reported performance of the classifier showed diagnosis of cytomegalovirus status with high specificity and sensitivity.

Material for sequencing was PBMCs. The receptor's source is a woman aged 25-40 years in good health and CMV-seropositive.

This CDR3 reads CASEEDNEQFF. As DNA, the CDR3 is TGTGCCAGCGAGGAGGACAATGAGCAGTTCTTC. This chain uses TRBV28 with TRBJ2-1; D is possibly TRBD2 (5 bases). The CDR3 has 11 residues. Germline V gene data show CDR1 as MDHEN and CDR2 as SYDVKM. With 8 bases removed from V and 5 bases from J, the gap between germline ends came to 7 bases. Drawing the rest from reference TRBV28 and TRBJ2-1, the complete variable domain is DVKVTQSSRYLVKRTGEKVFLECVQDMDHENMFWYRQDPGLGLRLIYFSYDVKMKEKGDIPEGYSVSREKKERFSLILESASTNQTSMYLCASEEDNEQFFGPGTRLTVL.